Shown below are 23 T cell receptor beta chains from a single sample sequenced in a study of T cells in Graves' hyperthyroidism and ophthalmopathy. From RNA transcripts, TCR beta CDR3 regions were amplified. Primed by the HTBI set, a first-round RT-PCR was run on the TCR CDR3. TCRdb passed the multiplex PCR reads through MiXCR, listing each CDR3 protein once. This sample has hundreds of thousands of distinct CDR3 sequences, with roughly 14% found just once. What was sequenced was blood. The receptors here all came from a young man with Graves' ophthalmopathy.

Details on this clonotype: Given a much more abundant clone one base away, this may be a read error. CDR3 DNA: TGTGCCAGCAGCCCCAGTCGGGGCACTTACTACGAGCAGTACTTC. Its translation: CASSPSRGTYYEQYF. The V call is TRBV11-2, the J call TRBJ2-7; TRBD1 or TRBD2 may be the D gene (5 bases each). The CDR3 runs 15 residues. The germline V gene has CDR1 SGHAT and CDR2 FQNNGV. V lost 5 bases to trimming and J lost 3 bases, with 17 bases between them. The full variable domain, with the rest looked up from reference TRBV11-2 and TRBJ2-7, is EAGVAQSPRYKIIEKRQSVAFWCNPISGHATLYWYQQILGQGPKLLIQFQNNGVVDDSQLPKDRFSAERLKGVDSTLKIQPAKLEDSAVYLCASSPSRGTYYEQYFGPGTRLTVT.

The chain recombines TRBV10-2 with TRBJ2-7; possible D gene TRBD1, 6 bases. V lost 6 bases to trimming and J lost 6 bases, with 15 bases between them. Germline lookup yields CDR1 WSHSY and CDR2 SAAADI. The CDR3 loop spans 13 amino acids. Written as DNA, the CDR3 is TGCGCCAGCAGCCTCAGGGGATCCGGCGAGCAGTACTTC. It encodes CASSLRGSGEQYF.

This clonotype came up many times. The chain recombines TRBV7-9 with TRBJ2-1, with a possible D match to TRBD2 (7 bases). The CDR3 runs to 14 residues. Trimming cost V 1 base and J 9 bases, with 13 bases left between them. Germline CDR1 SEHNR, CDR2 FQNEAQ (reference sequence). This chain's CDR3 is CASSLGGGEPEQFF. DNA of the CDR3: TGTGCCAGCAGCTTAGGAGGGGGGGAGCCTGAGCAGTTCTTC.

This clonotype was seen repeatedly, ten times or more. The chain recombines TRBV18 with TRBJ1-6, with D possibly TRBD1 on 5 matching bases. Trimming removed 3 bases at V and 4 bases at J, with 13 bases between. This CDR3 spans 16 amino acids. Germline V gene lookup returns CDR1 KGHSH and CDR2 LQKENI. CDR3 coding DNA: TGTGCCAGCTCACCGGGACGTGAGGCTTATAATTCACCCCTCCACTTT. It codes for CASSPGREAYNSPLHF.

This clonotype was detected ten times or more. The chain uses TRBV2 and TRBJ2-3; TRBD2 agrees at 10 bases. Germline V gene sequence: CDR1 SNHLY, CDR2 FYNNEI. The CDR3 consists of 14 residues. V dropped 7 bases and J dropped 3; count of bases not matched to a gene: 4. CDR3 in amino acids: CASKRGGLTDTQYF. The DNA for the CDR3 is TGTGCCAGCAAGCGGGGGGGCCTTACAGATACGCAGTATTTT.

A note on this clonotype: A much larger clonotype is one base distant, so this may be a read error. V is TRBV6-5 and J is TRBJ1-1; D not resolved. CDR3 length: 13 amino acids. From germline, CDR1 is MNHEY and CDR2 SVGAGI. The CDR3 is CASSYTLGTEALF. CDR3 nucleotide sequence: TGTGCCAGCAGTTACACTCTTGGCACTGAAGCTCTCTTT.

There are many counts of this clonotype. J is TRBJ1-2 and V is TRBV11-2; 9 bases align to TRBD1. From germline, CDR1 is SGHAT and CDR2 FQNNGV. V gave up 1 base and J gave up 6 bases; unmatched junction bases: 6. The CDR3 has 15 residues. The CDR3, as DNA: TGTGCCAGCAGCTTAGTGTCGGGACAGGGAGATGGCTACACCTTC. Protein: CASSLVSGQGDGYTF.

This clonotype was recorded a few times. This chain connects TRBV20-1 to TRBJ2-1, with 11 bases identical to TRBD2. J gave up 6 bases and V 4 bases, and 11 bases lay outside the gene matches. CDR3 length: 16 residues. In germline, CDR1 is DFQATT, CDR2 SNEGSKA (reference sequence). The CDR3 region is CSAIIAGGPGGNEQFF. The CDR3 nucleotides read TGCAGTGCTATCATAGCGGGAGGGCCAGGTGGCAATGAGCAGTTCTTC.

Concerning this clonotype itself: Sequence at one end of the junction differs from germline and may be a read error. The rearrangement uses TRBV4-1 and TRBJ2-2; TRBD1 matches 12 bases. Germline V gene data show CDR1 as MGHRA and CDR2 as YSYEKL. The CDR3 runs to 19 residues. The chain's CDR3 is CASSQGIWGQGANIGELFF. In DNA form, the CDR3 reads TGCGCCAGCAGCCAAGGGATCTGGGGACAGGGGGCAAACATCGGGGAGCTGTTTTTT.

The sample holds one count of this clonotype. A junction boundary mismatches the germline segment, possibly from a read error. V and J are TRBV20-1 and TRBJ2-7; D is undetermined. Per germline, CDR1 DFQATT and CDR2 SNEGSKA (reference sequence). CDR3 length equals 12 residues. In nucleotides, the CDR3 is TGCAGTGCTAGCCGGGCCTCCTACGAGCGGTACTTC. Its protein is CSASRASYERYF.

This clonotype was detected many times. V and J are TRBV7-9 and TRBJ2-1, with D possibly being TRBD2 (5 bases). Germline values: CDR1 SEHNR, CDR2 FQNEAQ (reference sequence). The CDR3 covers 15 residues. V lost 8 bases to trimming and J lost 1 base, with 15 bases between them. CDR3 nucleotides: TGTGCCAGCCAAGCTGGGATAGCGTCCTACAATGAGCAGTTCTTC. This gives the protein CASQAGIASYNEQFF.

This clonotype was seen at least ten times. The rearrangement uses TRBV6-9 and TRBJ2-3; perhaps TRBD1 as D (8 bases). Per germline, CDR1 MNHGY and CDR2 SVAAGI. Trimming removed 1 base at V and 1 base at J, with 15 bases between. This CDR3 region has 17 residues. CDR3 DNA sequence: TGTGCCAGCAGTTATTGGACAGGGAGGGAACGCACAGATACGCAGTATTTT. Its translation is CASSYWTGRERTDTQYF.

The J gene is TRBJ2-5, the V gene TRBV19; weak D call: TRBD1 (5 bases). Germline V CDR1 and CDR2: LNHDA, SQIVND (reference sequence). Trimming removed 4 bases at V and 0 bases at J, with 15 bases between. The CDR3 runs to 16 residues. For the CDR3, the DNA is TGTGCCAGTAGTAGCTGGGGCCGGACCGACCAAGAGACCCAGTACTTC. It is translated as CASSSWGRTDQETQYF.

This clonotype was detected a few times. A much larger clone differs by one base, so this may be a read error. The chain uses TRBV24-1 and TRBJ2-7, with D possibly being TRBD2 (6 bases). CDR1 is KGHDR and CDR2 is SFDVKD in the germline V gene. This CDR3 has 16 amino acids. CDR3 protein: CATSRSGSTSPYGQYF. CDR3 in DNA: TGTGCCACCTCTCGTAGCGGATCTACCTCACCGTACGGGCAGTACTTC.

This clonotype was detected many times. This chain joins TRBV7-2 and TRBJ2-1, with a tentative D call TRBD1 (5 bases). From germline, CDR1 is SGHTA and CDR2 FQGNSA. V was pared by 5 bases and J by 3 bases, with 8 bases between. The CDR3 extends over 13 amino acids. The CDR3 DNA follows: TGTGCCAGCAGCCGTCAGGGCTACAATGAGCAGTTCTTC. Protein product: CASSRQGYNEQFF.

Note on this clonotype: A read error may be the cause here, since a much bigger clone is one base away. This is likely a read error, given that the CDR3 carries no conserved phenylalanine or tryptophan at its end. CDR3: CASSDRGYNSPLHL. CDR3 nucleotides: TGTGCCAGCAGTGACAGGGGCTATAATTCACCCCTCCACTTA. V usage is TRBV12-3 or TRBV12-4 and J usage is TRBJ1-6, with TRBD1 matching 8 bases. This CDR3 spans 14 amino acids. V gave up 5 bases and J gave up 3 bases; unmatched junction bases: 0.

V is TRBV10-1 and J is TRBJ2-2, with TRBD2 matching over 10 bases. The germline V gene has CDR1 WNHNN and CDR2 SYGVQD (reference sequence). J was trimmed by 5 bases and V by 2 bases; bases with no gene match: 5. The CDR3 runs to 16 residues. The CDR3 bases are TGCGCCAGCAGTGAGGAGCTAGCGGGAGATACCGGGGAGCTGTTTTTT. Translated, it gives CASSEELAGDTGELFF.

The sample holds many counts of this clonotype. The chain carries TRBV20-1 and TRBJ2-3; D ambiguous. The CDR3 is 15 residues long. Trimming left V 1 base short and J 1 base short, with 12 bases between. Per the germline V gene, CDR1 is DFQATT and CDR2 is SNEGSKA (reference sequence). In DNA, the CDR3 is TGCAGTGCTAGAGCTTCCCCTCACCGCACAGATACGCAGTATTTT. Protein product: CSARASPHRTDTQYF.

This clonotype was recorded a few times. This chain links TRBV18 with TRBJ2-7; D is unclear. The CDR3 has 15 amino acids. Trimming removed 3 bases from V and 6 bases from J, with 18 bases in between. CDR1 and CDR2 from the germline V gene are KGHSH and LQKENI. DNA of the CDR3: TGTGCCAGCTCACCGGATCTCCAAGTCTTCGGCGAGCAGTACTTC. It yields the protein CASSPDLQVFGEQYF.

This clonotype was counted at least ten times. The rearrangement joins TRBV9 to TRBJ1-1; D is ambiguous. The CDR3 has 13 amino acids. With 6 bases removed from V and 1 base from J, the gap between germline ends came to 10 bases. CDR1 is SGDLS, CDR2 YYNGEE, per germline. As DNA, the CDR3 is TGTGCCAGCAATGGGCTCGCGAACACTGAAGCTTTCTTT. Its protein is CASNGLANTEAFF.

The sample holds many counts of this clonotype. V is TRBV7-2 and J is TRBJ2-1; D not certain. V shed 8 bases and J shed 4 bases, with 12 bases lying between them. The CDR3 has 13 amino acids. Germline values: CDR1 SGHTA, CDR2 FQGNSA. The chain's CDR3 is CASSSPLYNEQFF. In DNA form, the CDR3 reads TGTGCCAGCTCCTCCCCCCTATACAATGAGCAGTTCTTC.

The chain is built from TRBV6-1 and TRBJ1-5; D call uncertain. Trimming took 5 bases from V and 3 from J, leaving 11 bases between them. Germline V gene data show CDR1 as MNHNS and CDR2 as SASEGT. CDR3 size: 14 residues. The CDR3 reads CASSYASSNQPQHF. The CDR3 region has the DNA TGTGCCAGCAGTTACGCGTCTTCCAATCAGCCCCAGCATTTT.

This clonotype was seen ten or more times. The rearrangement uses TRBV3-1 and TRBJ1-1; D gene unclear. Germline lookup yields CDR1 LGHDT and CDR2 YNNKEL (reference sequence). The V end was cut by 6 bases, the J end by 2 bases, with 10 bases between. The CDR3 totals 13 residues. CDR3 residues: CASSALENTEAFF. CDR3 DNA: TGTGCCAGCAGTGCACTGGAAAACACTGAAGCTTTCTTT.